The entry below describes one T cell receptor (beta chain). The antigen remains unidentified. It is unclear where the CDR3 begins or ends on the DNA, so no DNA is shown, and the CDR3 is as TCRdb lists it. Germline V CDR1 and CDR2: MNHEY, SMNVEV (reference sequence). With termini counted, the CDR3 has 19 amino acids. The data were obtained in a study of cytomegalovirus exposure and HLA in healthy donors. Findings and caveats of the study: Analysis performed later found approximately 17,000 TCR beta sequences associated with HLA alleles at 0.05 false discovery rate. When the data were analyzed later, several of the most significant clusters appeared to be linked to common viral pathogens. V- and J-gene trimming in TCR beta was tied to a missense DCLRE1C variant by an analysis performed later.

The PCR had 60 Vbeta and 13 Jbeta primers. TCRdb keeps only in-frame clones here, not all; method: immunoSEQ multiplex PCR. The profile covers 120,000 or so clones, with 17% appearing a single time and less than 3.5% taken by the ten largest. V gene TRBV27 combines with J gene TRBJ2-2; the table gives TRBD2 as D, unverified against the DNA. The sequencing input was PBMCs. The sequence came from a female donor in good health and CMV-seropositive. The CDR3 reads CASSSSTSGVYPNTGELFF.